This TCR beta chain was observed in a study of T cell responses to AZD1222 COVID-19 vaccine. As for the study in general: Recipients boosted at about 4 weeks or about 12 weeks are pooled.

Assay used: immunoSEQ multiplex PCR; TCRdb lists only in-frame clones, some missing. In the table there are more than 140,000 clones, roughly 90% of which are singletons. Trimming shortened V by 4 bases and J by 6 bases, and 14 bases separated the two germline ends. CDR1 and CDR2 (germline): SGHKS, YYEKEE (reference sequence). This CDR3 spans 14 amino acids. The material sequenced was peripheral blood, taken on day 0 of AZD1222 vaccination. The V call is TRBV5-5, the J call TRBJ1-5; D gene uncertain. The sequence derives from an adult in good health. CDR3 region: CASSPREDGQPQHF. DNA for the CDR3: TGTGCCAGCAGCCCTCGGGAAGACGGTCAGCCCCAGCATTTT.